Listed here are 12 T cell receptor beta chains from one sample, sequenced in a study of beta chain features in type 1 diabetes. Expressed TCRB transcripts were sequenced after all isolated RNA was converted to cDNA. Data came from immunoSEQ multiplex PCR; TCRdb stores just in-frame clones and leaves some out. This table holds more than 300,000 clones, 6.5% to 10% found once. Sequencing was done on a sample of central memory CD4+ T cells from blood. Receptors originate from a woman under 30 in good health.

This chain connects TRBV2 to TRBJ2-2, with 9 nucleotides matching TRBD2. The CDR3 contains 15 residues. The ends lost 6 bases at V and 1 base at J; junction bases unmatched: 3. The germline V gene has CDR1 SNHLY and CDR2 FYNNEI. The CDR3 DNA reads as TGTGCCAGCAGCCTAGCGGGGAGGAACACCGGGGAGCTGTTTTTT. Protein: CASSLAGRNTGELFF.

The CDR3 loop is CAISESTFHEQYF. The CDR3 DNA reads as TGTGCCATCAGTGAATCCACGTTTCACGAGCAGTACTTC. The V gene is TRBV10-3, the J gene TRBJ2-7; D is ambiguous. The V gene lost 3 bases and the J gene lost 5 bases, with 11 bases spanning the gap. The CDR3 runs to 13 residues. Per the germline V gene, CDR1 is ENHRY and CDR2 is SYGVKD.

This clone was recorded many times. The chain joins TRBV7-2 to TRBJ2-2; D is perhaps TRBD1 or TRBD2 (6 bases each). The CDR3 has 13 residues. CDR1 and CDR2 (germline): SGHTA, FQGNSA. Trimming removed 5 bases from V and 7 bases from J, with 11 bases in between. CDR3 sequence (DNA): TGTGCCAGCAGCCGGGGGCCAAGCGGGGAGCTGTTTTTT. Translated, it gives CASSRGPSGELFF.

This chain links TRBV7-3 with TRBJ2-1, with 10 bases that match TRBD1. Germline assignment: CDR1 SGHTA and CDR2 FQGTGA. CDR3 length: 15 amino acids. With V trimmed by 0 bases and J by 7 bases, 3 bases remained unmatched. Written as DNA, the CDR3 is TGTGCCAGCAGCTTAACGTCGGGACAGGGGAATGAGCAGTTCTTC. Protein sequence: CASSLTSGQGNEQFF.

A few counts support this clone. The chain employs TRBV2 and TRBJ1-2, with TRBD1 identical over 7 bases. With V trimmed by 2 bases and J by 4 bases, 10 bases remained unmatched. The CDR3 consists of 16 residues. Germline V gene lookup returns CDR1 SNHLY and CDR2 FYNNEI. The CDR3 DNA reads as TGTGCCAGCAGTGAACATGGTGAAGGGGGCACCTATGGCTACACCTTC. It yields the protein CASSEHGEGGTYGYTF.

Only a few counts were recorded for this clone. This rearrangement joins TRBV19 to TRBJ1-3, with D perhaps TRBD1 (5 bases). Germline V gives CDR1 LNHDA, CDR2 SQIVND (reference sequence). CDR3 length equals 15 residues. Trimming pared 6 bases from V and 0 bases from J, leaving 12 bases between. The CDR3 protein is CASSRQPSSGNTIYF. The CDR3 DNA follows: TGTGCCAGTAGCCGACAGCCCTCCTCTGGAAACACCATATATTTT.

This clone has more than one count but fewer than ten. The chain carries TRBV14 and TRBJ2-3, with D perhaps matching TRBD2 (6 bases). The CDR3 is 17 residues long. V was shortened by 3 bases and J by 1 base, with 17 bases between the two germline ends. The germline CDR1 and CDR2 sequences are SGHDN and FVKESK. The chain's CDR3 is CASSQFLGLAGTDTQYF. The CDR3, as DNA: TGTGCCAGCAGCCAGTTCCTCGGGTTAGCGGGCACAGATACGCAGTATTTT.

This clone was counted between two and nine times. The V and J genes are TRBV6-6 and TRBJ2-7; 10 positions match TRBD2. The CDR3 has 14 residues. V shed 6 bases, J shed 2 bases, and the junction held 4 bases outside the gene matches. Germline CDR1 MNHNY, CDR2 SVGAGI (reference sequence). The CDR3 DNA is TGTGCCAGCAGACCTAGCGGGAGTGCCTACGAGCAGTACTTC. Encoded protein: CASRPSGSAYEQYF.

CDR3 nucleotides: TGTGCCAGCCTCAGGACTAGCGGGAACGATGAGCAGTTCTTC. It yields the protein CASLRTSGNDEQFF. The V call is TRBV2, the J call TRBJ2-1; 12 nucleotides line up with TRBD2. Trimming took 8 bases from V and 8 from J; bases not matched to a gene: 7. The CDR3 runs 14 residues. Germline V CDR1 and CDR2: SNHLY, FYNNEI. Based on the CDR3 plus reference TRBV2 and TRBJ2-1, the full variable domain is EPEVTQTPSHQVTQMGQEVILRCVPISNHLYFYWYRQILGQKVEFLVSFYNNEISEKSEIFDDQFSVERPDGSNFTLKIRSTKLEDSAMYFCASLRTSGNDEQFFGPGTRLTVL.

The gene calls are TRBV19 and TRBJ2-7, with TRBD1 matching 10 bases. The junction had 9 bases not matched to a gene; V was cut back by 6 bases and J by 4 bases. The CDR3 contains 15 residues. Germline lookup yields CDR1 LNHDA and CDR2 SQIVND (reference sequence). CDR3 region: CASRPRDRGQYEQYF. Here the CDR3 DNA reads TGTGCCAGTAGGCCCCGGGACAGGGGTCAGTACGAGCAGTACTTC.

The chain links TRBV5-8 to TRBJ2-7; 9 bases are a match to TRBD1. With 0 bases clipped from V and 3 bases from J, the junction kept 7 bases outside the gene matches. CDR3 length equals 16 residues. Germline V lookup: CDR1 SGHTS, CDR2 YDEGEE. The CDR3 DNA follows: TGTGCCAGCAGCTTGGCCGGAGGGACAGGGAACTACGAGCAGTACTTC. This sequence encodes CASSLAGGTGNYEQYF.

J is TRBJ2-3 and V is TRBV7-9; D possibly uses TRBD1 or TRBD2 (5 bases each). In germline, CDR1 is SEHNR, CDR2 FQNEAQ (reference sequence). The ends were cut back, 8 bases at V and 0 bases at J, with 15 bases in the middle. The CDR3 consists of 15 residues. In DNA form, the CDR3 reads TGTGCCAGCGCAAGCCATGGGGGTAGCACAGATACGCAGTATTTT. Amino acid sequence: CASASHGGSTDTQYF.